These T cell receptor beta chains were read from a single sample in a study of blood T cell repertoires in COVID-19. Clones were read by immunoSEQ multiplex PCR, and TCRdb kept only the in-frame ones, dropping some. The sample gives hundreds of thousands of clones, 84% of which show up once; 5.5% to 7.5% is in the top ten. Sequences were obtained from PBMCs or T cells enriched from blood (not recorded which). The receptors were sampled from a woman aged 40 to 55 who had recovered from COVID-19. The CDR3 runs from the conserved cysteine through the conserved F or W. The order of the fields is J gene, clone size, V gene, D gene, CDR3 protein, CDR3 DNA. The D gene is left open where the match is weak. Size values are once, few and many counts, or a class for expanded clones, and some rows have none.

TRBJ2-5 . TRBV24-1 TRBD2 CATSESSGSSRETQYF TGTGCCACCAGTGAAAGTAGCGGGAGTAGTCGGGAGACCCAGTACTTC
TRBJ2-3 . TRBV2 . CASMGPNTDTQYF TGTGCCAGCATGGGGCCAAACACAGATACGCAGTATTTT
TRBJ2-3 . TRBV5-1 TRBD1 CASSFPTDRNTDTQYF TGCGCCAGCAGCTTTCCAACGGACAGGAACACAGATACGCAGTATTTT
TRBJ2-3 . TRBV12-5 TRBD1 CASGFGTGATDTQYF TGTGCTAGTGGTTTTGGAACAGGGGCCACAGATACGCAGTATTTT
TRBJ2-5 once TRBV27 . CAPAPLDQETQYF TGTGCCCCAGCGCCCTTAGACCAAGAGACCCAGTACTTC
TRBJ1-5 many TRBV7-2 . CASSLMSGNQPQHF TGTGCCAGCAGCTTAATGAGCGGGAATCAGCCCCAGCATTTT
TRBJ2-1 . TRBV29-1 TRBD2 CSVSGLAGAHSYNEQFF TGCAGCGTTTCCGGACTAGCGGGGGCCCACTCCTACAATGAGCAGTTCTTC
TRBJ2-2 . TRBV4-2 TRBD2 CASSQAGLAGGMELFF TGTGCCAGCAGCCAAGCGGGACTAGCGGGAGGTATGGAGCTGTTTTTT
TRBJ2-5 . TRBV28 TRBD2 CASSLEAGVGKTQYF TGTGCCAGCAGTTTAGAAGCGGGAGTAGGAAAGACCCAGTACTTC
TRBJ2-1 once TRBV5-6 TRBD1 CASSLDRGFYNEQFF TGTGCCAGCAGCTTGGACAGGGGGTTCTACAATGAGCAGTTCTTC